The present TCR beta chain was sequenced within a study of shared clonotypes between healthy human individuals. Study details: Three CD4 naive, three CD4 memory, two CD8 naive and one CD8 memory plate were used per donor.

Libraries were prepared by immunoSEQ multiplex PCR; TCRdb keeps only in-frame clonotypes and omits some of them. The sample consists of about 1.1 million clones, 60% to 85% of them appearing once. This clone was recorded at least ten times. Between the trimmed V and J ends, which lost 4 bases and 3 bases, there was a span of 7 bases. CDR3 length: 12 amino acids. Looked up from germline, CDR1 is SNHLY and CDR2 is FYNNEI. This clonotype was obtained from a young man in good health. Some clones in this sample may be carry-over from other donors' samples. The specimen sequenced was memory CD4+ T cells from PBMCs. As to subset: CD45RA-negative fraction. The chain uses TRBV2 and TRBJ2-7, with D possibly matching TRBD2 (5 bases). CDR3 sequence reads: CASSVDYYEQYF. The CDR3 DNA reads as TGTGCCAGCAGTGTAGACTACTACGAGCAGTACTTC.